This T cell receptor beta chain was sequenced in a study of Ad26.COV2.S vaccination and SARS-CoV-2 variants. Study-level points and caveats: Breadth, reportedly substantial, characterized the spike-specific CD8+ and CD4+ T cell responses after vaccination. Breadth of non-spike TCRs did not differ between vaccinees and placebo recipients.

Indicated treatment: roughly 20 received Ad26.COV2.S at low or high dose, single or two shots; several received placebo; per-sample allocation not given. Samples were taken on day 63 after the first vaccine or placebo injection. An 18-55-year-old adult in Boston served as donor. An Ad26 vector expressing Wuhan-strain SARS-CoV-2 spike constituted the vaccine. Sequenced by immunoSEQ multiplex PCR; TCRdb stores in-frame clones only, minus some. Here the sample spans about 410,000 clones, around 85% being singletons. Note on this clone: What it binds is not known.

Sequenced here: peripheral blood, sampled in a trial of Ad26.COV2.S vaccine versus placebo. The clonotype comes from a person aged 18-60 years who received the Ad26.COV2.S COVID-19 vaccine or a placebo.

The CDR3 spells CASSLDTGAGYTF. The CDR3 bases are TGTGCCAGCAGCTTAGATACAGGGGCTGGCTACACCTTC. This chain connects TRBV11-1 to TRBJ1-2; the match to TRBD1 covers 7 bases. This CDR3 spans 13 amino acids. Losses at the gene ends were 1 base for V and 7 bases for J; bases not matched to a gene: 3. CDR1 is SGHAT and CDR2 is FQDESV in the germline V gene (reference sequence).